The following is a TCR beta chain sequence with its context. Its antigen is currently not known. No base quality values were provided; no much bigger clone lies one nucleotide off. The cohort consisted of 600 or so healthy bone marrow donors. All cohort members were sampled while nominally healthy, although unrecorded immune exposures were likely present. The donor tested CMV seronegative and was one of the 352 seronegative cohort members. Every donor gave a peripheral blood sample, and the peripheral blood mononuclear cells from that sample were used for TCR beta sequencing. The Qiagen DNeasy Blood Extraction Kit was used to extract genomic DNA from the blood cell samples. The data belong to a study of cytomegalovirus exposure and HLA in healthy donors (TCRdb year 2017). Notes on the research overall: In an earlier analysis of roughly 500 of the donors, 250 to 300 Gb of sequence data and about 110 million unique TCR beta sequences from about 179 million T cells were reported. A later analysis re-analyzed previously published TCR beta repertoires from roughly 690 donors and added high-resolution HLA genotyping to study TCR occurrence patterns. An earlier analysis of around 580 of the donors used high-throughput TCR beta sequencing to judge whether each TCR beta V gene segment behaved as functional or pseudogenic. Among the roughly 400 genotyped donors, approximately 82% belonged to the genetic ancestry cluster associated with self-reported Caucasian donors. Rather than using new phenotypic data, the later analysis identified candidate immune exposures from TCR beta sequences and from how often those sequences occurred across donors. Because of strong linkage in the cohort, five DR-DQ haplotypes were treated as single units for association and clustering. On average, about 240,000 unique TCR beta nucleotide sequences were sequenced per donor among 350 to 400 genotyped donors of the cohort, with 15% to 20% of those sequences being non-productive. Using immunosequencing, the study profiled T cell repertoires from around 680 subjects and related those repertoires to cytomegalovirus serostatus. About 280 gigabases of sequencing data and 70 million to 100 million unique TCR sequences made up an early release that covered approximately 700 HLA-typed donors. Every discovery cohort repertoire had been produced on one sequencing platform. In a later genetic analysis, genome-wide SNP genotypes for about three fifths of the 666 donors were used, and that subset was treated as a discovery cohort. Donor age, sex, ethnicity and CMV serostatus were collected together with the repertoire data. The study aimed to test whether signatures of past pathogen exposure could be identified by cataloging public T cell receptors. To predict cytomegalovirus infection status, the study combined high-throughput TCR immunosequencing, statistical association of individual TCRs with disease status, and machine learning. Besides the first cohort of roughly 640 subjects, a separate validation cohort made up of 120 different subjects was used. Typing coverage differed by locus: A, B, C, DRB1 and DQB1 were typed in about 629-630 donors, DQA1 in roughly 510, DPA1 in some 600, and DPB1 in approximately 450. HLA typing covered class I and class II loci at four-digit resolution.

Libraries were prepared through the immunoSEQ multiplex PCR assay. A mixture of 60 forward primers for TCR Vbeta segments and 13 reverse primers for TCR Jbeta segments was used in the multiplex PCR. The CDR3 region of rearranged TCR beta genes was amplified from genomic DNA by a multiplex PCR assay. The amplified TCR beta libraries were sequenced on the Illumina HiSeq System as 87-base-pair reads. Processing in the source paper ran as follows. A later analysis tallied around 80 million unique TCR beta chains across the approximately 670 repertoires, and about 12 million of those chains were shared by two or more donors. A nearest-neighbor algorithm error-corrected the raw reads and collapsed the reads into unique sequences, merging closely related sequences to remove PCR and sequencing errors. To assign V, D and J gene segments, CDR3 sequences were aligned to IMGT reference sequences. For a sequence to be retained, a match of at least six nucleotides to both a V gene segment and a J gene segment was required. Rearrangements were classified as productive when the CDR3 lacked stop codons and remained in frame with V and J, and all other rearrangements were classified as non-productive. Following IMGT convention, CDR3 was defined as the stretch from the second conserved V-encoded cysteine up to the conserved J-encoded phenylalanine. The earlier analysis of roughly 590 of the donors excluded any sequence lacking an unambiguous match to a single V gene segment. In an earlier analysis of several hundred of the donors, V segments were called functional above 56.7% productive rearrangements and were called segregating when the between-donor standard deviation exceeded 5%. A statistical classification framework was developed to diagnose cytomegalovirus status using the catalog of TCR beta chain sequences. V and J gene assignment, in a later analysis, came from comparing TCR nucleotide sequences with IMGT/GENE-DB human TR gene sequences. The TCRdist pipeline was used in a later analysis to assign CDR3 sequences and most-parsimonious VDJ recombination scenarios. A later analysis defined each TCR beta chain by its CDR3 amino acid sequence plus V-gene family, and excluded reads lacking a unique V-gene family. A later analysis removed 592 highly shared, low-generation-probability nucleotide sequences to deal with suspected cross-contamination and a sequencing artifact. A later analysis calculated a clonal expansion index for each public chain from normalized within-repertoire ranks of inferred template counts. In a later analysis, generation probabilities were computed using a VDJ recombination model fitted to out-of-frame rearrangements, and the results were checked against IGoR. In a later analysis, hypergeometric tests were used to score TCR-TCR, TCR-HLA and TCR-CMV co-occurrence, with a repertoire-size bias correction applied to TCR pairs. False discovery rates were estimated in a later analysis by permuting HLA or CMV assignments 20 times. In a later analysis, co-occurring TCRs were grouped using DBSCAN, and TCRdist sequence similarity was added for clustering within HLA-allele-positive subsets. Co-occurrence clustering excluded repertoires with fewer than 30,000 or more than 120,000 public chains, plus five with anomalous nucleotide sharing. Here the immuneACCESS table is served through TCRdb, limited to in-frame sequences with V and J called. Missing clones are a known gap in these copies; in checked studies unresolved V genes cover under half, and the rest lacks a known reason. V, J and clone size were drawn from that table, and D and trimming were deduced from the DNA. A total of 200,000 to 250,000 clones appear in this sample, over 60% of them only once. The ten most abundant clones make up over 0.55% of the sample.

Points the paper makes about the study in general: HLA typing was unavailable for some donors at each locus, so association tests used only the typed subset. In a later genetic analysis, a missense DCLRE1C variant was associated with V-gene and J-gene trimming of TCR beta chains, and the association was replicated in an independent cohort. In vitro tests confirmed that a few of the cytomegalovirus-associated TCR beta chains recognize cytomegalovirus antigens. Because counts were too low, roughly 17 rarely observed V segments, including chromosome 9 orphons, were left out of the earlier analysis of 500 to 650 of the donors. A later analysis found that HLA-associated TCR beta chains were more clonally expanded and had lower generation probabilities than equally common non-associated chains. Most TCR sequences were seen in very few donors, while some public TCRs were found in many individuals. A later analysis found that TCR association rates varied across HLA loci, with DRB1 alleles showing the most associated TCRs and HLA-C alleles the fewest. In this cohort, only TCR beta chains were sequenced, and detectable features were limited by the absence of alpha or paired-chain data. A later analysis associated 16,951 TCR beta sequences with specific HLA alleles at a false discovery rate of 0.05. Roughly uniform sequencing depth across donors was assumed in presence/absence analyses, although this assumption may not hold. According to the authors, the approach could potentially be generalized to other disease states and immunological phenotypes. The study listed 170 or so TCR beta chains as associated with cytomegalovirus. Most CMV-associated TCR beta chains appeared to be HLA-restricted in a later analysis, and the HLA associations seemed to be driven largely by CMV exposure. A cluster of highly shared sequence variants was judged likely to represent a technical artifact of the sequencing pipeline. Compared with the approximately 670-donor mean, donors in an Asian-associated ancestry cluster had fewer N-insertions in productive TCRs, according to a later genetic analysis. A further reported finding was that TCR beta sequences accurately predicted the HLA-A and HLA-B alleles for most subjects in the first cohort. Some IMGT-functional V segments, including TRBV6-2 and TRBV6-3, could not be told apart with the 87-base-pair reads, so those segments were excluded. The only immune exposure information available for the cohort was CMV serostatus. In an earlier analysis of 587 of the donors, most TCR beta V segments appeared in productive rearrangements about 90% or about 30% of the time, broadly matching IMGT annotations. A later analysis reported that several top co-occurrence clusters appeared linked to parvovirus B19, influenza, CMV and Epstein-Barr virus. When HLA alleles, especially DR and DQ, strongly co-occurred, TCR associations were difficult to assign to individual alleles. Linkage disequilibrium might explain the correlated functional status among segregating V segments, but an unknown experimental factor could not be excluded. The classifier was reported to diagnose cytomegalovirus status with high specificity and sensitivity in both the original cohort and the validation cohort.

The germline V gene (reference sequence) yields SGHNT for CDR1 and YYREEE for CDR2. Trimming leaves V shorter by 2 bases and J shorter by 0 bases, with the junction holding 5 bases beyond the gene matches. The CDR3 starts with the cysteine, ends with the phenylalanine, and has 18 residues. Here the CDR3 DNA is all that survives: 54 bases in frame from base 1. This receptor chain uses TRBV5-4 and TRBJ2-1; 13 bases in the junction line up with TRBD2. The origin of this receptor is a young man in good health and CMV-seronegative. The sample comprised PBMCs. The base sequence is TGTGCCAGCAGCTTACAGAGGACTAGCGGGAGCTCCTACAATGAGCAGTTCTTC. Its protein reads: CASSLQRTSGSSYNEQFF.